These 14 T cell receptor beta chains share one sample of origin, sequenced in a study of human T cells and chemical hapten exposure. TCRdb re-analysed the RACE reads in MiXCR, keeping a single row per CDR3 protein. The sample lists approximately 320,000 distinct CDR3 sequences, about 5.4% occurring once. Time point indicated: pre-sensitization, week 0. Treatment in this sample: therapeutic diphenylcyclopropenone sensitization with weekly scalp DPC. Material: whole blood, obtained in connection with sensitization to the hapten diphenylcyclopropenone (DPC). These receptors originate from a woman under 30 with alopecia areata. Some clones in this sample may be carry-over from other donors' samples.

The V gene is TRBV19, the J gene TRBJ2-2; D not certain. Per the germline V gene, CDR1 is LNHDA and CDR2 is SQIVND (reference sequence). The CDR3 consists of 13 residues. V was cut by 0 bases and J by 6 bases, with 5 bases left in between. The CDR3, as DNA: TGTGCCAGTAGTATAGATGGTGCCGGGGAGCTGTTTTTT. This gives the protein CASSIDGAGELFF.

The gene calls are TRBV5-1 and TRBJ2-1; the D gene is possibly TRBD1 (5 bases). The CDR3 covers 19 residues. Trimming removed 2 bases at V and 5 bases at J, with 26 bases between. CDR1 and CDR2 (germline): SGHRS, YFSETQ. Written as DNA, the CDR3 is TGCGCCAGCAGCTTCTACCCCGAGACAGACGCCTGGGGTCACAATGAGCAGTTCTTC. Translation gives CASSFYPETDAWGHNEQFF.

There are a few counts of this clonotype. The chain carries TRBV18 and TRBJ1-6, with a weak D call TRBD1 (5 bases). Between the trimmed V and J ends, which lost 4 bases and 13 bases, there was a span of 17 bases. This CDR3 comprises 14 residues. The germline CDR1 and CDR2 sequences are KGHSH and LQKENI. This chain's CDR3 is CASSQRRGQEPLHF. CDR3 sequence (DNA): TGTGCCAGCTCACAAAGGAGGGGCCAGGAGCCCCTCCACTTT. Variable domain in full (rest from reference TRBV18 and TRBJ1-6): NAGVMQNPRHLVRRRGQEARLRCSPMKGHSHVYWYRQLPEEGLKFMVYLQKENIIDESGMPKERFSAEFPKEGPSILRIQQVVRGDSAAYFCASSQRRGQEPLHFGNGTRLTVT.

The V gene is TRBV6-2 or TRBV6-3, the J gene TRBJ2-1; a possible D gene is TRBD2 (7 bases). The V and J ends lost 0 bases and 8 bases respectively, with 26 bases between them. There are 19 residues in the CDR3. Germline assignment: CDR1 MNHEY and CDR2 SVGEGT. The CDR3 nucleotides are TGTGCCAGCAGTTACTCGTCGTTAAATGCCGGGCGGGGGCTCGATGAGCAGTTCTTC. Its protein is CASSYSSLNAGRGLDEQFF.

This clonotype was observed at least ten times. The gene calls are TRBV4-2 and TRBJ1-6; unclear D gene. Trimming pared 0 bases from V and 9 bases from J, leaving 12 bases between. The germline gives CDR1 LGHNA, CDR2 YNFKEQ. The CDR3 contains 15 residues. The CDR3 DNA follows: TGTGCCAGCAGCCAAGAACCGGAGGCCGCTTCACCCCTCCACTTT. Translation gives CASSQEPEAASPLHF.

This clonotype has more than one count but fewer than ten. This chain connects TRBV6-1 to TRBJ2-7; D might be TRBD2 (6 bases). CDR1 and CDR2 (germline): MNHNS, SASEGT. The CDR3 runs to 13 residues. V shed 8 bases and J shed 7 bases, with 18 bases lying between them. CDR3 coding DNA: TGTGCCAGCGGATCAGTGGTTCGGGGGGAGCAGTACTTC. Amino acid sequence: CASGSVVRGEQYF.

This clonotype was seen at least ten times. The rearrangement joins TRBV6-1 to TRBJ2-7, with TRBD1 matching over 8 bases. CDR1 MNHNS and CDR2 SASEGT come from the germline V gene. This CDR3 spans 14 amino acids. The J segment lost 3 bases and the V segment lost 4 bases, leaving 5 bases of the junction unmatched. The CDR3 sequence: CASSVSTGGYEQYF. CDR3 coding DNA: TGTGCCAGCAGTGTATCAACAGGGGGCTACGAGCAGTACTTC.

The sample holds a few counts of this clonotype. V and J are TRBV12-3 or TRBV12-4 and TRBJ2-3; D is possibly TRBD2 (7 bases). The length of the CDR3 is 15 residues. V shed 3 bases and J shed 2 bases, with 12 bases lying between them. CDR3 loop: CASSFRRGLTDTQYF. The CDR3 region has the DNA TGTGCCAGCAGTTTTAGGCGGGGGCTCACAGATACGCAGTATTTT.

This clonotype has a handful of counts. J is TRBJ1-1 and V is TRBV10-3, with TRBD1 identical over 7 bases. V was pared by 4 bases and J by 8 bases, with 4 bases of the junction left unmatched. Looked up from germline, CDR1 is ENHRY and CDR2 is SYGVKD. There are 12 residues in the CDR3. As DNA, the CDR3 is TGTGCCATCAGTGTAGGGACAGACGAAGCTTTCTTT. Translating gives CAISVGTDEAFF.

This clonotype was observed many times. In nucleotides, the CDR3 is TGTGCCAGCAGTGGGCTCGCCGACTATACGCAGTATTTT. Translating gives CASSGLADYTQYF. The rearrangement links TRBV2 to TRBJ2-3; no clear D. This CDR3 has 13 amino acids. Between the trimmed V and J ends, which lost 4 bases and 7 bases, there was a span of 12 bases. Germline CDR1 SNHLY, CDR2 FYNNEI.

This clonotype was seen only a few times. The chain links TRBV6-6 to TRBJ2-1; TRBD1 agrees at 9 bases. Germline CDR1 MNHNY, CDR2 SVGAGI (reference sequence). V trimming: 5 bases; J trimming: 2 bases; junction bases outside the gene matches: 1. This CDR3 has 14 amino acids. For the CDR3, the DNA is TGTGCCAGCAGTAGGGACAGGGCCTACAATGAGCAGTTCTTC. Amino acid sequence: CASSRDRAYNEQFF.

This chain links TRBV28 with TRBJ2-5, with 7 bases fitting TRBD1. V was clipped by 6 bases and J by 0 bases; unmatched bases: 7. The CDR3 extends over 15 amino acids. The V gene's germline CDR1 is MDHEN and CDR2 SYDVKM. The CDR3 bases are TGTGCCAGCAGGAGGGGGCCGCGTAACCAAGAGACCCAGTACTTC. Translated: CASRRGPRNQETQYF.

The rearrangement uses TRBV14 and TRBJ2-6, with unresolved D. The CDR3 totals 14 residues. Germline assignment: CDR1 SGHDN and CDR2 FVKESK. With 6 bases removed from V and 1 base from J, the gap between germline ends came to 7 bases. CDR3 bases: TGTGCCAGCAGTCAAAGTTCTGGGGCCAACGTCCTGACTTTC. Its protein is CASSQSSGANVLTF.

This clonotype was counted ten times or more. The CDR3 coding sequence is TGTGCCAGCGGTCGACTGGGTACGCAGTATTTT. This codes for CASGRLGTQYF. The V and J genes are TRBV6-5 and TRBJ2-3, with no clear D. Germline V gene lookup returns CDR1 MNHEY and CDR2 SVGAGI. Trimming pared 8 bases from V and 8 bases from J, leaving 11 bases between. This CDR3 comprises 11 residues.